The 28 T cell receptor beta chains presented below share a single source sample, sequenced in a study of cytomegalovirus exposure and HLA in healthy donors. The PCR ran on 60 Vbeta and 13 Jbeta primers. Data came from immunoSEQ multiplex PCR; TCRdb stores just in-frame clones and leaves some out. The repertoire holds 81,000 or so clones, with about four fifths as singletons. The sequencing sample was made of PBMCs. These receptors were collected from a man in his fifties or sixties in good health and CMV-seronegative.

The chain uses TRBV7-9 and TRBJ1-6, with unresolved D. This CDR3 comprises 14 residues. V was pared by 5 bases and J by 5 bases, with 10 bases between. The germline gives CDR1 SEHNR, CDR2 FQNEAQ (reference sequence). CDR3 sequence (DNA): TGTGCCAGCAGCCCTGGCCTTAATAATTCACCCCTCCACTTT. Translation gives CASSPGLNNSPLHF.

V and J are TRBV30 and TRBJ1-4, with TRBD1 matching over 9 bases. V lost 7 bases and J lost 9; bases outside the gene matches: 9. There are 13 residues in the CDR3. Germline assignment: CDR1 GTSNPN and CDR2 SVGIG (reference sequence). CDR3 DNA: TGTGCCTACACCGGGACAGGGATGCAAAAACTGTTTTTT. This sequence encodes CAYTGTGMQKLFF. Filled out from reference TRBV30 and TRBJ1-4, the complete variable domain reads SQTIHQWPATLVQPVGSPLSLECTVEGTSNPNLYWYRQAAGRGLQLLFYSVGIGQISSEVPQNLSASRPQDRQFILSSKKLLLSDSGFYLCAYTGTGMQKLFFGSGTQLSVL.

This chain uses TRBV10-1 with TRBJ2-3; the D gene is possibly TRBD2 (7 bases). The CDR3 length is 18 residues. The V end lost 0 bases, the J end lost 5 bases, and 21 bases lay between the germline ends. Germline CDR1 is WNHNN and CDR2 is SYGVQD (reference sequence). CDR3 in amino acids: CASSESRHWGGGEDTQYF. CDR3 nucleotides: TGCGCCAGCAGTGAGTCGAGGCATTGGGGGGGCGGGGAAGATACGCAGTATTTT.

This clone appeared once. This chain joins TRBV30 and TRBJ2-1; TRBD2 aligns across 16 bases. CDR1 is GTSNPN, CDR2 SVGIG, per germline (reference sequence). V shed 3 bases, J shed 10 bases, and the junction held 3 bases outside the gene matches. The CDR3 consists of 14 residues. CDR3 in amino acids: CAWSEGLAGGEQFF. The CDR3 coding sequence is TGTGCCTGGAGCGAGGGACTAGCGGGAGGGGAGCAGTTCTTC.

In its sample, this clone was seen once. The J gene is TRBJ1-5, the V gene TRBV30, with unresolved D. V dropped 1 base and J dropped 5 bases, with 9 bases sitting between them. Germline CDR1 is GTSNPN and CDR2 is SVGIG (reference sequence). The CDR3 spans 13 residues. The CDR3 sequence is CAWSAGVDQPQHF. The DNA for the CDR3 is TGTGCCTGGAGTGCCGGGGTCGATCAGCCCCAGCATTTT.

This clone was found a few times. The chain links TRBV6-1 to TRBJ1-2; 10 nucleotides align to TRBD1. The length of the CDR3 is 14 residues. Germline V gene data show CDR1 as MNHNS and CDR2 as SASEGT. V lost 7 bases to trimming and J lost 7 bases; unmatched junction nucleotides: 9. CDR3: CASTTGGGTGGYTF. The CDR3 DNA sequence: TGTGCCAGCACGACAGGGGGCGGGACTGGTGGCTACACCTTC.

This sequence joins TRBV6-5 and TRBJ2-2, with TRBD2 matching over 7 bases. The V segment lost 2 bases and the J segment 5 bases; nucleotides outside the gene matches: 5. The CDR3 is 15 amino acids. Germline-derived CDR1 and CDR2 are MNHEY and SVGAGI. The CDR3 sequence is CASSYGLVGTGELFF. CDR3 nucleotide sequence: TGTGCCAGCAGTTACGGACTAGTCGGGACCGGGGAGCTGTTTTTT.

The rearrangement uses TRBV14 and TRBJ2-7; a weak D match, TRBD2 (6 bases). The CDR3 has 15 amino acids. Looked up from germline, CDR1 is SGHDN and CDR2 is FVKESK. V dropped 2 bases and J dropped 3 bases, with 14 bases sitting between them. The CDR3 DNA follows: TGTGCCAGCAGCCAAAAGATTAGACTAGGCTACGAGCAGTACTTC. Translated: CASSQKIRLGYEQYF.

The genes are TRBV5-1 and TRBJ1-1, with a weak D call TRBD1 (5 bases). The CDR3 runs 13 residues. The germline V gene has CDR1 SGHRS and CDR2 YFSETQ. V lost 5 bases and J lost 1, with 9 bases in between. The CDR3 region has the DNA TGCGCCAGCAGAGCCAGGGCGAACACTGAAGCTTTCTTT. This codes for CASRARANTEAFF. Looking up the rest from reference TRBV5-1 and TRBJ1-1 gives the full variable domain: KAGVTQTPRYLIKTRGQQVTLSCSPISGHRSVSWYQQTPGQGLQFLFEYFSETQRNKGNFPGRFSGRQFSNSRSEMNVSTLELGDSALYLCASRARANTEAFFGQGTRLTVV.

The CDR3 nucleotides are TGTGCCAGCAGAGAGTCGTTAGGGTCGGGGCAAGAGACCCAGTACTTC. It is translated as CASRESLGSGQETQYF. The chain joins TRBV2 to TRBJ2-5; possibly TRBD2 for D (5 bases). Germline loops: CDR1 SNHLY, CDR2 FYNNEI. This CDR3 has 16 amino acids. Trimming stripped 6 bases from V and 2 bases from J, with 19 bases between.

V and J are TRBV14 and TRBJ1-2; TRBD1 agrees at 8 bases. The CDR3 extends over 14 amino acids. Unmatched junction bases numbered 7, after V lost 2 bases and J lost 8 bases. Germline V lookup: CDR1 SGHDN, CDR2 FVKESK. CDR3 loop: CASSQNYRGSGYTF. CDR3 nucleotide sequence: TGTGCCAGCAGCCAAAATTACAGGGGGAGCGGCTACACCTTC.

This chain uses TRBV9 with TRBJ1-5; D possibly corresponds to TRBD1 (6 bases). The CDR3 covers 18 residues. The V and J ends lost 0 bases and 2 bases respectively, with 18 bases between them. Germline assignment: CDR1 SGDLS and CDR2 YYNGEE. The CDR3 DNA is TGTGCCAGCAGCGTAGTTGGTCAGGGGCTTTCTGGCAATCAGCCCCAGCATTTT. Translation gives CASSVVGQGLSGNQPQHF.

This clone has only one observation. The rearrangement joins TRBV13 to TRBJ2-2, with unresolved D. V was clipped by 0 bases and J by 1 base, with 6 bases between them. The germline CDR1 and CDR2 sequences are PRHDT and FYEKMQ (reference sequence). The CDR3 consists of 15 residues. Written as DNA, the CDR3 is TGTGCCAGCAGCTTAGGGCAGGTGAACACCGGGGAGCTGTTTTTT. Its translation is CASSLGQVNTGELFF.

The rearrangement links TRBV9 to TRBJ2-3; tentative D call: TRBD1 (5 bases). Germline V CDR1 and CDR2: SGDLS, YYNGEE. V was cut by 2 bases and J by 1 base, with 11 bases left in between. The CDR3 length is 15 residues. The CDR3 DNA sequence: TGTGCCAGCAGCGTTGACAGCCAGGGCACAGATACGCAGTATTTT. It encodes CASSVDSQGTDTQYF.

This chain joins TRBV7-9 and TRBJ2-1, with 9 bases that match TRBD1. CDR1 and CDR2 from the germline V gene are SEHNR and FQNEAQ (reference sequence). The V segment lost 4 bases and the J segment 9 bases; nucleotides outside the gene matches: 16. The CDR3 extends over 17 amino acids. The CDR3 loop is CASSSGQGTTWGGEQFF. The CDR3 DNA follows: TGTGCCAGCAGCTCGGGACAGGGAACTACGTGGGGGGGTGAGCAGTTCTTC.

This clone was recorded only once. The CDR3 DNA follows: TGTGCCAGCAGTGTCCAGACAGGGGGGGAGCTGTTTTTT. The encoded protein is CASSVQTGGELFF. The chain joins TRBV6-4 to TRBJ2-2, with 7 bases lining up with TRBD1. Germline V gene data show CDR1 as MRHNA and CDR2 as SNTAGT. V trimming: 4 bases; J trimming: 8 bases; junction bases outside the gene matches: 4. CDR3 length: 13 residues.

This clone is a singleton in its sample. J is TRBJ2-5 and V is TRBV29-1, with D perhaps matching TRBD1 (6 bases). Germline CDR1 SQVTM, CDR2 ANQGSEA. The CDR3 length is 13 residues. V was cut by 3 bases and J by 2 bases, with 10 bases left in between. CDR3 protein: CSVDEQGQETQYF. The CDR3 DNA reads as TGCAGCGTTGATGAACAGGGACAAGAGACCCAGTACTTC.

The chain recombines TRBV29-1 with TRBJ2-7; TRBD2 is a possible D gene (6 bases). The CDR3 loop spans 15 amino acids. Trimming removed 3 bases at V and 0 bases at J, with 15 bases between. Looked up from germline, CDR1 is SQVTM and CDR2 is ANQGSEA. CDR3: CSVESDGGASYEQYF. CDR3 bases: TGCAGCGTTGAGTCCGACGGAGGGGCCTCCTACGAGCAGTACTTC.

This chain connects TRBV4-1 to TRBJ1-6, with D possibly TRBD1 on 6 matching bases. The V end was cut by 4 bases, the J end by 10 bases, with 17 bases between. This CDR3 is built from 15 residues. The germline CDR1 and CDR2 sequences are MGHRA and YSYEKL. The CDR3 loop is CASSPQTGQRSPLHF. The CDR3 bases are TGCGCCAGCAGCCCTCAGACAGGCCAGAGGTCACCCCTCCACTTT.

The chain employs TRBV27 and TRBJ1-5, with D perhaps TRBD1 (5 bases). Trimming cost V 6 bases and J 5 bases, with 26 bases left between them. The CDR3 runs to 18 residues. From germline, CDR1 is MNHEY and CDR2 SMNVEV (reference sequence). CDR3 coding DNA: TGTGCCAGCAGCCGAGGCCTAACTAGGCAGGGAGGGTATCAGCCCCAGCATTTT. This encodes CASSRGLTRQGGYQPQHF.

The genes are TRBV4-2 and TRBJ2-3; 12 bases line up with TRBD2. The CDR3 consists of 21 residues. Germline V gene lookup returns CDR1 LGHNA and CDR2 YNFKEQ. V shed 0 bases, J shed 5 bases, and the junction held 18 bases outside the gene matches. The DNA for the CDR3 is TGTGCCAGCAGCCAAGATGGGGCTAGCGGGGGGGCCAGTGGGGCCGGAGATACGCAGTATTTT. This translates into CASSQDGASGGASGAGDTQYF.

This clone has more than one count but fewer than ten. The V call is TRBV7-9, the J call TRBJ1-4, with no clear D. Looked up from germline, CDR1 is SEHNR and CDR2 is FQNEAQ (reference sequence). V lost 5 bases, J lost 5 bases, and 12 bases lay in between. CDR3 size: 14 residues. This CDR3 reads CASSRAGENEKLFF. The CDR3 DNA follows: TGTGCCAGCAGCCGGGCCGGGGAAAATGAAAAACTGTTTTTT.

This sequence joins TRBV4-1 and TRBJ2-1; 12 bases fit TRBD1. This CDR3 is built from 15 residues. The V gene end was trimmed by 4 bases and the J gene end by 5 bases; junction bases not matched to a gene: 3. Germline loops: CDR1 MGHRA, CDR2 YSYEKL. This CDR3 reads CASSRGQGANNEQFF. The CDR3 bases are TGCGCCAGCAGCCGGGGACAGGGGGCGAACAATGAGCAGTTCTTC.

The rearrangement joins TRBV2 to TRBJ1-4; D is possibly TRBD1 (6 bases). V gave up 7 bases and J gave up 4 bases, with 22 bases separating them. This CDR3 is 17 amino acids long. The germline gives CDR1 SNHLY, CDR2 FYNNEI. The CDR3 protein is CASTPPPNREVNEKLFF. As DNA, the CDR3 is TGTGCCAGCACTCCCCCCCCTAACAGGGAAGTTAATGAAAAACTGTTTTTT.

V gene TRBV5-6 combines with J gene TRBJ1-1; D unclear. Trimming took off 8 bases at V and 1 base at J, with 18 bases between the two ends. Germline assignment: CDR1 SGHDT and CDR2 YYEEEE. The length of the CDR3 is 15 residues. CDR3 loop: CASMRTEGGNTEAFF. CDR3 coding DNA: TGTGCCAGTATGCGGACCGAAGGAGGGAACACTGAAGCTTTCTTT.

CDR3 sequence: CATSRDSRGYTF. The CDR3 nucleotides read TGTGCCACCAGCAGGGACTCGCGGGGCTACACCTTC. V and J are TRBV15 and TRBJ1-2; D unresolved. Germline V CDR1 and CDR2: LNHNV, YYDKDF (reference sequence). Trimming left V 3 bases short and J 8 bases short, with 10 bases between. The CDR3 has 12 amino acids.

This clone has a single count. The chain employs TRBV2 and TRBJ1-2, with 11 bases that match TRBD1. With 3 bases clipped from V and 5 bases from J, the junction kept 5 bases outside the gene matches. The germline V gene encodes CDR1 SNHLY and CDR2 FYNNEI. The CDR3 extends over 15 amino acids. For the CDR3, the DNA is TGTGCCAGCAGTGAGGACAGGGGGCGCGTTTATGGCTACACCTTC. This sequence encodes CASSEDRGRVYGYTF. Combining the CDR3 with reference TRBV2 and TRBJ1-2 gives the whole variable domain EPEVTQTPSHQVTQMGQEVILRCVPISNHLYFYWYRQILGQKVEFLVSFYNNEISEKSEIFDDQFSVERPDGSNFTLKIRSTKLEDSAMYFCASSEDRGRVYGYTFGSGTRLTVV.

About this clone itself: The sample contains more than one DNA sequence encoding this CDR3. This chain connects TRBV18 to TRBJ2-7; D is perhaps TRBD1 (6 bases). V was pared by 1 base and J by 3 bases, with 7 bases between. CDR1 and CDR2 from the germline V gene are KGHSH and LQKENI. This CDR3 spans 13 amino acids. As DNA, the CDR3 is TGTGCCAGCTCACCACGACAGGACTACGAGCAGTACTTC. As protein: CASSPRQDYEQYF.